The 27 T cell receptor beta chains given below trace back to one sample, sequenced in a study of cytomegalovirus exposure and HLA in healthy donors. 60 Vbeta and 13 Jbeta primers were used in PCR. Here immunoSEQ multiplex PCR was the method, and the copy in TCRdb shows in-frame clones only, minus some. The sample's table shows around 210,000 clones. Input material: PBMCs. These TCRs come from a woman in her thirties in good health and CMV-seropositive.

The rearrangement uses TRBV7-2 and TRBJ1-1; TRBD1 might be the D (6 bases). Germline lookup yields CDR1 SGHTA and CDR2 FQGNSA. The V end was cut by 0 bases, the J end by 1 base, with 9 bases between. The CDR3 spans 15 residues. The CDR3 loop reads CASSLATGRNTEAFF. The CDR3 coding sequence is TGTGCCAGCAGCTTAGCCACAGGGAGGAACACTGAAGCTTTCTTT.

The chain couples TRBV5-1 to TRBJ1-2, with D uncertain. The CDR3 sequence is 14 residues long. V was pared by 0 bases and J by 10 bases, with 16 bases between. Germline V gene data show CDR1 as SGHRS and CDR2 as YFSETQ. CDR3 loop: CASSLASTRRDYTF. In DNA, the CDR3 is TGCGCCAGCAGCTTGGCATCGACAAGGAGGGACTACACCTTC.

The genes are TRBV6-6 and TRBJ2-5; D remains ambiguous. Trimming removed 6 bases at V and 5 bases at J, with 10 bases between. CDR1 and CDR2 (germline): MNHNY, SVGAGI (reference sequence). The CDR3 length is 12 residues. The DNA for the CDR3 is TGTGCCAGCAGACCGGCAGCGGAGACCCAGTACTTC. Its translation is CASRPAAETQYF.

The rearrangement links TRBV5-1 to TRBJ2-3; the match to TRBD2 covers 12 bases. The CDR3 loop spans 17 amino acids. Germline CDR1 is SGHRS and CDR2 is YFSETQ. V lost 4 bases, J lost 0 bases, and 6 bases stayed unmatched. The CDR3 reads CASSRGLAGQSTDTQYF. CDR3 coding DNA: TGCGCCAGCAGCAGGGGACTAGCGGGCCAAAGCACAGATACGCAGTATTTT.

V is TRBV15 and J is TRBJ2-7, with 14 positions matching TRBD2. Germline CDR1 and CDR2: LNHNV and YYDKDF (reference sequence). This CDR3 region has 15 residues. V shed 1 base and J 5 bases; nucleotides not matched to a gene: 1. CDR3: CATSRGGLAGDEQYF. The CDR3 coding sequence is TGTGCCACCAGCAGAGGGGGACTAGCGGGAGACGAGCAGTACTTC.

The CDR3 sequence is CASSQSQREVLGYTF. The CDR3 DNA reads TGCGCCAGCAGCCAATCGCAGCGGGAGGTCCTCGGCTACACCTTC. This chain links TRBV4-1 with TRBJ1-2, with D unresolved. CDR3 length: 15 amino acids. Trimming removed 2 bases from V and 8 bases from J, with 18 bases in between. Looked up from germline, CDR1 is MGHRA and CDR2 is YSYEKL.

This rearrangement joins TRBV2 to TRBJ2-7, with 7 bases matching TRBD1. The V gene's germline CDR1 is SNHLY and CDR2 FYNNEI. The trim removed 11 bases at V and 2 bases at J, leaving 9 bases unmatched. The CDR3 consists of 13 residues. CDR3 protein: CAGRDSDAYEQYF. CDR3 coding DNA: TGTGCCGGAAGGGACAGCGATGCCTACGAGCAGTACTTC. Together with reference TRBV2 and TRBJ2-7, the CDR3 gives the full variable domain: EPEVTQTPSHQVTQMGQEVILRCVPISNHLYFYWYRQILGQKVEFLVSFYNNEISEKSEIFDDQFSVERPDGSNFTLKIRSTKLEDSAMYFCAGRDSDAYEQYFGPGTRLTVT.

The chain uses TRBV6-6 and TRBJ2-5, with TRBD2 identical over 15 bases. The J call may be incorrect, as the DNA end agrees better with TRBJ2-7. Germline loops: CDR1 MNHNY, CDR2 SVGAGI (reference sequence). This CDR3 has 16 residues. CDR3 sequence (DNA): TGTGCCAGCAGCTCTGGGACTAGCGGGGGGACCTACGAGCAGTACTTC. This gives the protein CASSSGTSGGTYEQYF.

The rearrangement joins TRBV19 to TRBJ1-2, with 7 bases matching TRBD1. The CDR3 has 15 amino acids. Germline loops: CDR1 LNHDA, CDR2 SQIVND (reference sequence). Trimming removed 3 bases from V and 5 bases from J; junction bases left unmatched: 9. The CDR3 region is CASSIAEGALYGYTF. CDR3 coding DNA: TGTGCCAGTAGTATTGCGGAGGGGGCCTTATATGGCTACACCTTC.

The chain has TRBV7-2 and TRBJ2-5, with 10 bases identical to TRBD2. Germline V gene sequence: CDR1 SGHTA, CDR2 FQGNSA. Losses at the gene ends were 6 bases for V and 5 bases for J; bases not matched to a gene: 9. The CDR3 extends over 15 amino acids. CDR3 sequence: CASSWRTSGWETQYF. In DNA, the CDR3 is TGTGCCAGCAGTTGGAGGACTAGCGGCTGGGAGACCCAGTACTTC.

This chain connects TRBV7-2 to TRBJ1-1; perhaps TRBD1 as D (5 bases). Trimming took off 5 bases at V and 0 bases at J, with 16 bases between the two ends. The CDR3 has 16 residues. Germline values: CDR1 SGHTA, CDR2 FQGNSA. CDR3 bases: TGTGCCAGCAGCCCCCAGGGTCACCCCATGAACACTGAAGCTTTCTTT. Amino acid sequence: CASSPQGHPMNTEAFF. The full variable domain, rest sourced from reference TRBV7-2 and TRBJ1-1, is GAGVSQSPSNKVTEKGKDVELRCDPISGHTALYWYRQSLGQGLEFLIYFQGNSAPDKSGLPSDRFSAERTGGSVSTLTIQRTQQEDSAVYLCASSPQGHPMNTEAFFGQGTRLTVV.

The gene calls are TRBV2 and TRBJ2-7; weak D call: TRBD2 (5 bases). This CDR3 has 13 residues. The germline V and J ends were trimmed by 5 bases and 6 bases, with 14 bases remaining between them. Germline assignment: CDR1 SNHLY and CDR2 FYNNEI. CDR3 in amino acids: CASSQSAGGEQYF. In nucleotides, the CDR3 is TGTGCCAGCAGTCAGAGCGCCGGAGGCGAGCAGTACTTC.

V gene TRBV18 combines with J gene TRBJ2-5; D is possibly TRBD1 (6 bases). Per germline, CDR1 KGHSH and CDR2 LQKENI. CDR3 size: 17 residues. Trimming pared 8 bases from V and 5 bases from J, leaving 27 bases between. CDR3 residues: CASRQAYQRFTGETQYF. CDR3 nucleotide sequence: TGTGCCAGCCGACAGGCCTATCAACGATTCACAGGGGAGACCCAGTACTTC.

The chain's CDR3 is CASSLRYRGNGVTEAFF. The DNA for the CDR3 is TGCGCCAGCAGCTTGAGATACAGGGGTAATGGGGTCACTGAAGCTTTCTTT. V is TRBV5-1 and J is TRBJ1-1; 7 nucleotides match TRBD1. From germline, CDR1 is SGHRS and CDR2 YFSETQ. The CDR3 totals 17 residues. V was pared by 1 base and J by 4 bases, with 13 bases of the junction left unmatched.

The chain recombines TRBV28 with TRBJ2-3; 13 bases map to TRBD2. The CDR3 extends over 19 amino acids. The germline gives CDR1 MDHEN, CDR2 SYDVKM. Trimming removed 3 bases from V and 0 bases from J; junction bases left unmatched: 9. As DNA, the CDR3 is TGTGCCAGCAGTTTGACTAGCGGGAGGACAACCCCTAGCACAGATACGCAGTATTTT. Translation: CASSLTSGRTTPSTDTQYF.

The chain links TRBV7-6 to TRBJ1-2, with 8 positions matching TRBD1. There are 14 residues in the CDR3. V shed 6 bases, J shed 4 bases, and the junction held 7 bases outside the gene matches. Per the germline V gene, CDR1 is SGHVS and CDR2 is FNYEAQ. CDR3 amino acids: CASSLGQGIYGYTF. As DNA, the CDR3 is TGTGCCAGCAGTCTAGGACAGGGCATCTATGGCTACACCTTC.

The chain is built from TRBV30 and TRBJ2-3; 9 positions match TRBD2. V gave up 4 bases and J gave up 2 bases; unmatched junction bases: 7. The CDR3 length is 15 residues. The germline V gene encodes CDR1 GTSNPN and CDR2 SVGIG (reference sequence). This chain's CDR3 is CAWTGGRASTDTQYF. The CDR3 DNA reads TGTGCCTGGACGGGCGGGAGGGCATCCACAGATACGCAGTATTTT.

The V gene is TRBV25-1, the J gene TRBJ1-4; TRBD1 matches at 8 bases. The germline V gene has CDR1 MGHDK and CDR2 SYGVNS. The CDR3 is made up of 15 amino acids. V was clipped by 4 bases and J by 8 bases; unmatched bases: 9. The CDR3 sequence is CASSVAGGLGEKLFF. As DNA, the CDR3 is TGTGCCAGCAGTGTAGCAGGGGGCCTAGGGGAAAAACTGTTTTTT.

J is TRBJ2-7 and V is TRBV28; 10 positions match TRBD2. V lost 11 bases and J lost 6; bases outside the gene matches: 19. The CDR3 is made up of 16 amino acids. The V gene's germline CDR1 is MDHEN and CDR2 SYDVKM. Written as DNA, the CDR3 is TGTGCCGTCCCCCCGTCAGCGGGAGGGACCTCGGCCGAGCAGTACTTC. Its protein product is CAVPPSAGGTSAEQYF.

The gene calls are TRBV28 and TRBJ1-4; D is unresolved. The V gene lost 5 bases and the J gene lost 4 bases, with 14 bases spanning the gap. This CDR3 contains 15 residues. Germline V gives CDR1 MDHEN, CDR2 SYDVKM. CDR3 loop: CASSPLTVDNEKLFF. CDR3 DNA: TGTGCCAGCAGTCCCTTAACAGTAGATAATGAAAAACTGTTTTTT.

This rearrangement joins TRBV6-1 to TRBJ1-3; D remains ambiguous. Trimming pared 6 bases from V and 0 bases from J, leaving 6 bases between. This CDR3 contains 13 residues. Germline CDR1 MNHNS, CDR2 SASEGT. The CDR3 DNA sequence: TGTGCCAGCAGGACAAGCTCTGGAAACACCATATATTTT. This translates into CASRTSSGNTIYF.

This chain uses TRBV10-3 with TRBJ2-1, with D possibly matching TRBD1 (6 bases). CDR3 length equals 12 residues. CDR1 and CDR2 (germline): ENHRY, SYGVKD. V dropped 4 bases and J dropped 7 bases, with 8 bases sitting between them. CDR3 residues: CAISGQVNEQFF. Here the CDR3 DNA reads TGTGCCATCAGTGGACAGGTAAATGAGCAGTTCTTC.

CDR3 protein: CASSYWDTSSYNEQFF. CDR3 sequence (DNA): TGTGCCAGCAGCTATTGGGACACGAGCTCCTACAATGAGCAGTTCTTC. The rearrangement joins TRBV11-2 to TRBJ2-1; perhaps TRBD1 as D (6 bases). This CDR3 spans 16 amino acids. Trimming took 4 bases from V and 0 from J, leaving 13 bases between them. Per germline, CDR1 SGHAT and CDR2 FQNNGV.

This chain uses TRBV10-3 with TRBJ2-2; maybe TRBD1 (5 bases). The ends were cut back, 3 bases at V and 5 bases at J, with 13 bases in the middle. The length of the CDR3 is 15 residues. Germline V lookup: CDR1 ENHRY, CDR2 SYGVKD. CDR3 in amino acids: CAISDNRGTTGELFF. In DNA, the CDR3 is TGTGCCATCAGTGATAATAGGGGAACGACCGGGGAGCTGTTTTTT.

V and J are TRBV4-1 and TRBJ2-5; a possible D gene is TRBD2 (5 bases). The J call is doubtful: the DNA matches TRBJ2-7 better. The V gene's germline CDR1 is MGHRA and CDR2 YSYEKL. The CDR3 runs to 17 residues. In DNA form, the CDR3 reads TGCGCCAGCAGCCCTCTTTCCAAGCGGCCGCGCCTGGGCGAGCAGTACTTC. Its protein is CASSPLSKRPRLGEQYF.

The chain links TRBV11-2 to TRBJ2-1; weak D call: TRBD1 (7 bases). Germline CDR1 is SGHAT and CDR2 is FQNNGV. Deletions cut 6 bases from V and 0 bases from J, with 15 bases between. This CDR3 is built from 16 residues. The CDR3 loop is CASSLQGGSSYNEQFF. In DNA, the CDR3 is TGTGCCAGCAGTCTCCAGGGGGGCTCCTCCTACAATGAGCAGTTCTTC.

V and J are TRBV2 and TRBJ1-2; 7 nucleotides match TRBD1. The germline CDR1 and CDR2 sequences are SNHLY and FYNNEI. V lost 7 bases to trimming and J lost 8 bases; unmatched junction nucleotides: 10. This CDR3 is 13 amino acids long. CDR3 residues: CASTFDRVEGYTF. As DNA, the CDR3 is TGTGCCAGCACTTTCGACAGGGTCGAAGGCTACACCTTC.